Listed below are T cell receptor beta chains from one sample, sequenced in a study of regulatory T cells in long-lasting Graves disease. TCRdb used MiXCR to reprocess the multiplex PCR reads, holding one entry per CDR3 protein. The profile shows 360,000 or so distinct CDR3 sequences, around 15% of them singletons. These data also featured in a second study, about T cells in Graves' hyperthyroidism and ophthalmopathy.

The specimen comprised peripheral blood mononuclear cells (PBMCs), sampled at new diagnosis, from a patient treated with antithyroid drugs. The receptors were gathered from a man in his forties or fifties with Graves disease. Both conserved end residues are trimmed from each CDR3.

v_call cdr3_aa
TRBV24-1 ATSEGGQVVVGKETQY
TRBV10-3 AISERGPQETQY
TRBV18 ASSPTGDNSPLH
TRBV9 ASSRVTGLANTGELF
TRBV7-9 ASNLSLAGESRSYNEQF
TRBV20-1 SAESVRNQETQY
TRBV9 ASSLEGGAHTGELF
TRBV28 ASTRQGGSYGYT
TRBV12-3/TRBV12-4 ASTLGGKGELF
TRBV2 ASVKGGTNEKLF
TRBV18 ASSGYRDTQY
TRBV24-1 ATSPGGGPSYEQY
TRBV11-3 ASSRPTDNEQF
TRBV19 ASSLLQGRGNTEAF
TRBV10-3 AISERQLAREQY
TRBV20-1 SVLSGDTQY
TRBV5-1 ASSFAGTNEKLF
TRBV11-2 ASSNTISNEQF
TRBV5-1 ASSFLPRVVTETQY
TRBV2 ASSGSQANYGYT
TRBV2 ASSRSWTYPYEQY
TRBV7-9 ASSRLREEQY
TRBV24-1 ATSDAPGQTYNEQF
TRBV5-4 ASSPLSRRGNYGYT
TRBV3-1 ASSLRRFGSDEQF
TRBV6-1 ASSGLTGGGEKLF
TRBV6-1 ASSGIVRGTGIPQETQY
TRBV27 ASGLPGAYEQY
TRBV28 ASSLYWTLAAF
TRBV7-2 ASSFWKMNTEAF
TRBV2 ASSGTGKTDTQY
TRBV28 ATGGQGAWEKLF
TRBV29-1 SVGRGGNEQF
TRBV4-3 ASSQEFGLYEQY
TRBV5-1 ASRERVELGKLF
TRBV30 AWSGRGQTQY
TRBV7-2 ASSSGTRENQPQH
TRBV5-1 ASSLQAGVTGELF
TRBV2 ASSDRVFGYT
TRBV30 AWTGGGNNYGYT
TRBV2 ASTGRGTEAF
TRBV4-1 ASSQRGSEQY
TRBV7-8 ASSPRRLAVYNEQF
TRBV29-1 SVDPTREETQY
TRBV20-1 SAARPQETQY
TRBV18 ASSQAGELF
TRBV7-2 ASSPRGGGYGEAF
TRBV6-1 ASRLAGTGFNEQY
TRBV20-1 SALGRDLFRNPPQH
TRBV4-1 ASSPRQGGLVTNEKLF
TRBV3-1 ASSQVAGVTDTQY
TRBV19 ASRVLSGADTQY
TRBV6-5 ASSYWSGGLETQY
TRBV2 ASTGQSGGEKLF
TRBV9 ASSVEEGPYEQY
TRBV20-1 SARGLDRGPYEQY
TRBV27 ASKLAGEGYEQY